The T cell receptor (beta chain) under discussion was sequenced for a study of blood T cell repertoires in COVID-19 (dated by TCRdb to the early 2020s). As for the study more broadly: The collaborator samples originated in the United States, Italy and Spain and spanned the acute and convalescent phases of COVID-19. The material from the prospective study consisted of cDNA or gDNA derived from T cells, B-cell-depleted T cells, or PBMCs. The repertoires were released in a freely available public database meant as a resource for research on the immune response to SARS-CoV-2. Samples were obtained from the ongoing ImmuneRACE study (first 160 participants) and from approximately 1,200 subjects provided by 6 global collaborators. Subjects who had been exposed to COVID-19, were actively infected with it, or had recovered from it provided the deeply sampled blood TCRbeta repertoires that made up the dataset. Where available, HLA class I and class II types were obtained from metadata supplied by the sample provider rather than from assay-based typing. A de-identified subject ID, COVID-19 status, age in years and sex were almost always included in the sample metadata.

The full study reports these points: The quantity of clinical and demographic metadata differed by source and by participant and was supplied without curation.

TCRbeta CDR3 regions were amplified from genomic DNA by means of the immunoSEQ Assay, a bias-controlled multiplex PCR. The original pipeline was this. The number of nucleated cells in each sample was estimated by amplification of reference gene primers within the assay. To quantify the absolute abundance of each unique TCRbeta CDR3 rearrangement, sequence reads were collapsed and filtered. For each sample, productive Simpson clonality was calculated by taking the square root of Simpson's diversity index across productive rearrangements. As stored in TCRdb, this immuneACCESS dataset retains in-frame rearrangements with V and J assigned. A fraction of the clones does not appear; measured against another copy, unresolved V genes explain less than half of the discrepancy, and the remainder lacks a known reason. Clonal size and the V and J genes are those of that table, whereas D and trimming came from the DNA. The sample includes more than 65,000 clones, with approximately 84% observed a single time. The ten largest clonotypes hold approximately 12% of the sample.

Each collaborating institution followed its own protocols to collect whole blood in K2EDTA tubes. Collaborator samples were shipped for TCRbeta analysis as frozen whole blood, isolated PBMCs, or DNA extracted from either sample type. A note on this clone: Its antigen is still unknown. No much larger clone exists at a distance of one base, and base qualities are not known.

Based on the germline V gene, the CDR1 and CDR2 sequences are SGHRS and YFSETQ. V is cut by 0 bases and J by 5 bases, and the space between the germline ends is 9 bases. Inclusive of the bounding cysteine and phenylalanine, the CDR3 is 13 residues long. Of the read, only the CDR3 DNA is kept; its 39 bases are in frame from base 1. The sequenced sample consisted of peripheral blood. The receptor's source is a human donor in a cohort sampled during active COVID-19. The rearrangement joined TRBV5-1 to TRBJ2-7, and TRBD1 may be the D gene, going by 5 matching bases. The DNA sequence follows: TGCGCCAGCAGCTTGGATCCAGGGAACGAGCAGTACTTC. It specifies CASSLDPGNEQYF.